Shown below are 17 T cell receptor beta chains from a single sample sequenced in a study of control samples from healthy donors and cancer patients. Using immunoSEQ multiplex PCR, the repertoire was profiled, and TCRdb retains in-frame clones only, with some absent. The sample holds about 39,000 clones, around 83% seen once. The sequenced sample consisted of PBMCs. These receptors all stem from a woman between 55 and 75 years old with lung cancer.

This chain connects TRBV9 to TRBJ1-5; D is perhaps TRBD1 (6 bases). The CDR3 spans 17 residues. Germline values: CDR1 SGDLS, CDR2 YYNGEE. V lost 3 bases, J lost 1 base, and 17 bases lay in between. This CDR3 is CASSAGEDRGSNQPQHF. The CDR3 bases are TGTGCCAGCAGCGCTGGAGAGGACAGAGGAAGCAATCAGCCCCAGCATTTT.

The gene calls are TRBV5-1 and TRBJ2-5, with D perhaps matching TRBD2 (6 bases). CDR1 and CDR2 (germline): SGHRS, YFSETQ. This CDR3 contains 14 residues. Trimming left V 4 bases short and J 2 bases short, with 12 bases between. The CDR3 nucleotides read TGCGCCAGCAGCCAGTTCGCGGGGCAAGAGACCCAGTACTTC. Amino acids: CASSQFAGQETQYF.

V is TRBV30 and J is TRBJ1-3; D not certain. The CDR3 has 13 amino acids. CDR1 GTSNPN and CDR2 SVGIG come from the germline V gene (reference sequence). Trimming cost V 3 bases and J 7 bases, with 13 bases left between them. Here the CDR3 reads CAWSPGTGNTIYF. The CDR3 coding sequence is TGTGCCTGGAGCCCAGGTACCGGGAACACCATATATTTT.

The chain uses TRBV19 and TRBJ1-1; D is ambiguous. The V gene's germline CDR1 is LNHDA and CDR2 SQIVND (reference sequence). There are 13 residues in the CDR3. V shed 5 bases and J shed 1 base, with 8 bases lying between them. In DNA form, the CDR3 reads TGTGCCAGTAGTGAGGGTTGGAACACTGAAGCTTTCTTT. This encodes CASSEGWNTEAFF. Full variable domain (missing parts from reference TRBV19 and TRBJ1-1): DGGITQSPKYLFRKEGQNVTLSCEQNLNHDAMYWYRQDPGQGLRLIYYSQIVNDFQKGDIAEGYSVSREKKESFPLTVTSAQKNPTAFYLCASSEGWNTEAFFGQGTRLTVV.

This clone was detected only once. The CDR3 DNA sequence: TGTGCCAGCAGCCCGCCAGGGACGAGCTCCTACAATGAGCAGTTCTTC. Residues: CASSPPGTSSYNEQFF. This chain connects TRBV5-4 to TRBJ2-1; D is tentatively TRBD1 or TRBD2 (5 bases each). The CDR3 is 16 amino acids. V was pared by 4 bases and J by 0 bases, with 14 bases between. From germline, CDR1 is SGHNT and CDR2 YYREEE (reference sequence).

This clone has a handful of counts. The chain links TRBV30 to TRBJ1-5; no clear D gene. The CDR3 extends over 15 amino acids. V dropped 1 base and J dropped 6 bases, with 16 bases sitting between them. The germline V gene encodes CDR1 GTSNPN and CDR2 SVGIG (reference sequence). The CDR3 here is CAWSDLGIRSQPQHF. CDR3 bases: TGTGCCTGGAGTGACTTGGGAATTCGCAGTCAGCCCCAGCATTTT.

CDR3 sequence reads: CASSLSQGAGNQPQHF. CDR3 nucleotide sequence: TGTGCCAGCAGTTTGTCACAGGGGGCAGGCAATCAGCCCCAGCATTTT. This chain joins TRBV6-5 and TRBJ1-5; TRBD1 matches 9 bases. The V and J ends lost 4 bases and 2 bases, in that order; junction bases with no gene match: 6. There are 16 residues in the CDR3. Per germline, CDR1 MNHEY and CDR2 SVGAGI.

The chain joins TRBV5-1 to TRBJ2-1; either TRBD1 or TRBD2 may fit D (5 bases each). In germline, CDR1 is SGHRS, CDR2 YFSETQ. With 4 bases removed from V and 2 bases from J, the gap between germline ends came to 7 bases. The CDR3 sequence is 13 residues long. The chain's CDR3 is CASSPGPYNEQFF. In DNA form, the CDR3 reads TGCGCCAGCAGCCCGGGACCCTACAATGAGCAGTTCTTC.

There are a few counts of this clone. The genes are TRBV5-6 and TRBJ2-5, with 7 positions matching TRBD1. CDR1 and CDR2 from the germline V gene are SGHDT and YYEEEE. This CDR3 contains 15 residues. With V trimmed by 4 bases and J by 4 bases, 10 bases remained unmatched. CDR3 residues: CASSRYRGSLETQYF. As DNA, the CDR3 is TGTGCCAGCAGCCGCTACAGGGGTAGCCTAGAGACCCAGTACTTC.

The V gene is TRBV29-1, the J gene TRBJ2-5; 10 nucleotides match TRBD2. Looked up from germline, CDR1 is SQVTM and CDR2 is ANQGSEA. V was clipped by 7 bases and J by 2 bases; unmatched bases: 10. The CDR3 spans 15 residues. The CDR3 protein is CSAGLAVSSQETQYF. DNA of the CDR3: TGCAGCGCCGGACTAGCGGTTTCTTCGCAAGAGACCCAGTACTTC.

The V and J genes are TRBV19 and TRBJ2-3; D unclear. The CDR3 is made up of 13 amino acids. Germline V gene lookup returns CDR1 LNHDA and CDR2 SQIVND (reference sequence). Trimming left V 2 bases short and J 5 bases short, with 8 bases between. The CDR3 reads CASSIIIQDTQYF. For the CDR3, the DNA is TGTGCCAGTAGTATAATCATCCAAGATACGCAGTATTTT.

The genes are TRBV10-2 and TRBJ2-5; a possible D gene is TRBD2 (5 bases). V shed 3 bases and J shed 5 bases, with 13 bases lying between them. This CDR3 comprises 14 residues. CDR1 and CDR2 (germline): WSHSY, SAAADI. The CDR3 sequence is CASSDVLVKETQYF. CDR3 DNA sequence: TGCGCCAGCAGTGATGTACTAGTGAAGGAGACCCAGTACTTC.

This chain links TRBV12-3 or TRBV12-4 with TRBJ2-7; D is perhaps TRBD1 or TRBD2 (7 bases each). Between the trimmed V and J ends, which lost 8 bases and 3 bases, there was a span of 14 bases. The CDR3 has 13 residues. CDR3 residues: CASQGEGYYEQYF. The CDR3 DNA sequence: TGTGCCAGCCAGGGGGAGGGGTACTACGAGCAGTACTTC.

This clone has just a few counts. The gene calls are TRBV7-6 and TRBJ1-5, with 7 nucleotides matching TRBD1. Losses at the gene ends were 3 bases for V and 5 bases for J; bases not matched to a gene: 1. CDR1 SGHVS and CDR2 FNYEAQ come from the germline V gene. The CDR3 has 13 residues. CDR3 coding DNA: TGTGCCAGCAGCTTTGACAGGGATCAGCCCCAGCATTTT. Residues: CASSFDRDQPQHF.

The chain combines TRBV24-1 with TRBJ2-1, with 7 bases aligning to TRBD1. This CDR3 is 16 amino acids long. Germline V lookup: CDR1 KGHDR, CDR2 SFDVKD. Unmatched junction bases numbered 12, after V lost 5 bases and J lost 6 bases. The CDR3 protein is CATSVTGAGGFNEQFF. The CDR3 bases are TGTGCCACCAGTGTCACAGGGGCAGGGGGTTTCAATGAGCAGTTCTTC.

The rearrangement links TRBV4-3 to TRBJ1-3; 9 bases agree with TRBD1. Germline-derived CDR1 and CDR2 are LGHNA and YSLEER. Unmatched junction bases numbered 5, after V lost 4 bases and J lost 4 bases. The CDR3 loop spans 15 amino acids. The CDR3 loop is CASSLSGQGGNTIYF. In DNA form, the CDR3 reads TGCGCCAGCAGCCTTTCTGGACAGGGGGGAAACACCATATATTTT.

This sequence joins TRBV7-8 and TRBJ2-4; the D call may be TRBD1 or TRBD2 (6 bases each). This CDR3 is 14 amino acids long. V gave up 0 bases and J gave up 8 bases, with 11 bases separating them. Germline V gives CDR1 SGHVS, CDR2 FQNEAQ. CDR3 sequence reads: CASSLAGGGDIQYF. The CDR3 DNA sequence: TGTGCCAGCAGCTTAGCGGGGGGCGGGGACATTCAGTACTTC. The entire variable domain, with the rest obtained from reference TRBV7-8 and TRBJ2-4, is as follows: GAGVSQSPRYKVAKRGQDVALRCDPISGHVSLFWYQQALGQGPEFLTYFQNEAQLDKSGLPSDRFFAERPEGSVSTLKIQRTQQEDSAVYLCASSLAGGGDIQYFGAGTRLSVL.